Sequencing of this T cell receptor beta chain was carried out in a study of T cells after yellow fever vaccination. TCRdb analysed the 5' RACE reads with MiXCR anew, one entry per CDR3 protein. The sample holds a few hundred thousand distinct CDR3 sequences, roughly a fifth seen once. The CDR3 spans 16 residues. Trimming took 4 bases from V and 3 from J, leaving 13 bases between them. This clonotype was counted a few times. The sequences come from PBMCs, collected 15 days after the yellow fever booster vaccination. The receptor was isolated from a man under 40 who received the YFV17D yellow fever vaccine. This chain links TRBV12-3 or TRBV12-4 with TRBJ2-6; no reliable D call. The CDR3 coding sequence is TGTGCCAGCAGTTCGGACGTCCTCTATGGGGCCAACGTCCTGACTTTC. Translated: CASSSDVLYGANVLTF.